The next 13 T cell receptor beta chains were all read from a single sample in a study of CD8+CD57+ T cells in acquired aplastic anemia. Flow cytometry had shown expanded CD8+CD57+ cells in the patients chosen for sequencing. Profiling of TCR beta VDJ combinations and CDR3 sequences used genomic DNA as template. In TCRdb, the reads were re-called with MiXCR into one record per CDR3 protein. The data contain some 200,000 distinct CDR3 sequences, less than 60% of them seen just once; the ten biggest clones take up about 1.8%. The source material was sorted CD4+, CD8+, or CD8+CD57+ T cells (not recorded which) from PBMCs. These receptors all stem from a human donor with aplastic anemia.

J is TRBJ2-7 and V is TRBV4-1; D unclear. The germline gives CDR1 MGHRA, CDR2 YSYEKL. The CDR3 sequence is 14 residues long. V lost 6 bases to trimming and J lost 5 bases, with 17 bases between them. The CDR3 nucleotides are TGCGCCAGCAGGTCAAGGGATCTGGGTGACGAGCAGTACTTC. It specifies CASRSRDLGDEQYF.

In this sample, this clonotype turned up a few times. CDR3 region: CSVDTGYNTEAFF. In DNA, the CDR3 is TGCAGCGTTGATACAGGGTACAACACTGAAGCTTTCTTT. The J gene is TRBJ1-1, the V gene TRBV29-1; D might be TRBD1 (6 bases). The CDR3 length is 13 residues. Germline-derived CDR1 and CDR2 are SQVTM and ANQGSEA. The ends were cut back, 3 bases at V and 2 bases at J, with 10 bases in the middle.

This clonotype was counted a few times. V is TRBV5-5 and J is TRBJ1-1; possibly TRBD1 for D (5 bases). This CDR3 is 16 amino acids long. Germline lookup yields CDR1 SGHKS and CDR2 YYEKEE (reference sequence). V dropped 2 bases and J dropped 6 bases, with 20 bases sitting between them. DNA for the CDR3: TGTGCCAGCAGCTTAGCTTTGCTGGGGCCCCAGGCTGAAGCTTTCTTT. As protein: CASSLALLGPQAEAFF.

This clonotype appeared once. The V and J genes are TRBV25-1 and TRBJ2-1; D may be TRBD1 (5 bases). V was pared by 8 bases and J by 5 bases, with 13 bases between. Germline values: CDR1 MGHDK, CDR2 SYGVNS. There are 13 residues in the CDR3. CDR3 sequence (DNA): TGTGCCAGCCACGGGCAGGGCCACAATGAGCAGTTCTTC. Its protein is CASHGQGHNEQFF.

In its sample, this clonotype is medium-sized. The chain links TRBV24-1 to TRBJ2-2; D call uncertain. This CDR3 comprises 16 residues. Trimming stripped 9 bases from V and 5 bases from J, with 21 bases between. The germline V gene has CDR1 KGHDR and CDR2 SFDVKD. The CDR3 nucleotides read TGTGCCACCTCCAAGCTAAGTCCCATGGAAACCGGGGAGCTGTTTTTT. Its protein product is CATSKLSPMETGELFF.

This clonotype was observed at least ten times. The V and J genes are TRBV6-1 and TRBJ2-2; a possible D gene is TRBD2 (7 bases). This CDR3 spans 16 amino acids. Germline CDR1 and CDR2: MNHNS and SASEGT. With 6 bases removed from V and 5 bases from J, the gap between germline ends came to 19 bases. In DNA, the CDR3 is TGTGCCAGCAGCCAGGGGAGGGTTTTGCGGACCGGGGAGCTGTTTTTT. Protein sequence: CASSQGRVLRTGELFF.

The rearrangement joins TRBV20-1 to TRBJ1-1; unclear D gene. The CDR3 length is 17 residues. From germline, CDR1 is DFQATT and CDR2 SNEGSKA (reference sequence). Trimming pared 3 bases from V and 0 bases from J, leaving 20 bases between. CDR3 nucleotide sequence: TGCAGTGCTAGTCCTTTGTTAGTAGGCAGAGTGAACACTGAAGCTTTCTTT. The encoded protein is CSASPLLVGRVNTEAFF.

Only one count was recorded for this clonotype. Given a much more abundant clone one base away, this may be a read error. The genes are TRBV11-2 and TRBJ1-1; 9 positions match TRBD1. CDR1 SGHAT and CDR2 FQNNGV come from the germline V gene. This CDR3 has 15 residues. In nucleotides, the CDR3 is TGTGTCAGCAGCTTCGGCCAGGGACAGGGCGCTGAAGCTTTCTTT. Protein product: CVSSFGQGQGAEAFF.

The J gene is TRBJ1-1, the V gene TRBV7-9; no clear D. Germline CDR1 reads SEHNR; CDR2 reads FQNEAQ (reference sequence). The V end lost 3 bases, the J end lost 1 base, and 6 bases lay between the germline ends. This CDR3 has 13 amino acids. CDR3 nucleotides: TGTGCCAGCAGCTTTCAGACGAACACTGAAGCTTTCTTT. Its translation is CASSFQTNTEAFF.

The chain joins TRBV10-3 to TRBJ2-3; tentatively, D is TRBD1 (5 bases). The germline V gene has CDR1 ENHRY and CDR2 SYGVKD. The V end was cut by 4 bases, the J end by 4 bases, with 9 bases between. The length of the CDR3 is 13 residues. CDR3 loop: CAISVKGADTQYF. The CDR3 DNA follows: TGTGCCATCAGTGTCAAAGGGGCAGATACGCAGTATTTT.

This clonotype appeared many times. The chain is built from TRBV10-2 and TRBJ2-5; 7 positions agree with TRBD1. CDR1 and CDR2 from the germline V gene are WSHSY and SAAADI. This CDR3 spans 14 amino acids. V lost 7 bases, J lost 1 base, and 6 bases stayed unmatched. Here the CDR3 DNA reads TGCGCCAGCACCCGGGACAGAGTCCAAGAGACCCAGTACTTC. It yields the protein CASTRDRVQETQYF.

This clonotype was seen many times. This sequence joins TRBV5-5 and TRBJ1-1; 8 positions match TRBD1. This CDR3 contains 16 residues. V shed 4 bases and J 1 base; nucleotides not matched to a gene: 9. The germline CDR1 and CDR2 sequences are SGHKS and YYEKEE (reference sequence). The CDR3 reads CASSLPGQATNTEAFF. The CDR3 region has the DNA TGTGCCAGCAGCCTGCCGGGACAGGCAACGAACACTGAAGCTTTCTTT.

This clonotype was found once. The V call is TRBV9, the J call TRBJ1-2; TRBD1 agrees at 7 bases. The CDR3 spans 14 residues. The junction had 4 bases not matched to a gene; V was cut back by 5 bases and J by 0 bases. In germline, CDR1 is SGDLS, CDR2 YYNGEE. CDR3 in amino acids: CASSGQASNYGYTF. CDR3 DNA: TGTGCCAGCAGTGGACAGGCATCTAACTATGGCTACACCTTC.